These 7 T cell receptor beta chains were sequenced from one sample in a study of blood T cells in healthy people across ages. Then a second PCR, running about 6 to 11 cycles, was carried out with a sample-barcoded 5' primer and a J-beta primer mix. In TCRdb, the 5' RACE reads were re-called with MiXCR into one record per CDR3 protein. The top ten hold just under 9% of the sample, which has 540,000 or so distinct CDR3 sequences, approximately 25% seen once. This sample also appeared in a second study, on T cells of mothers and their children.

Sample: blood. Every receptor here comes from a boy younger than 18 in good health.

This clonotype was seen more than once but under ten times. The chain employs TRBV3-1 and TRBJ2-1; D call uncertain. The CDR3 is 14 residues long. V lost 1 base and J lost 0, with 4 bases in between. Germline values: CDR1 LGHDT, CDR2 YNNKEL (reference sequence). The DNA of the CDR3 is TGTGCCAGCAGCCAAGCCAGCTCCTACAATGAGCAGTTCTTC. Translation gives CASSQASSYNEQFF.

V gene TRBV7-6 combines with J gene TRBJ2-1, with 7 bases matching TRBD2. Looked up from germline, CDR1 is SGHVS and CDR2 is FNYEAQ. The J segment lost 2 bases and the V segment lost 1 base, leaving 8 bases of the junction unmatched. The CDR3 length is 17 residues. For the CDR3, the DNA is TGTGCCAGCAGCTTAGGCGGACGGGGGGACGCCTACAATGAGCAGTTCTTC. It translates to CASSLGGRGDAYNEQFF.

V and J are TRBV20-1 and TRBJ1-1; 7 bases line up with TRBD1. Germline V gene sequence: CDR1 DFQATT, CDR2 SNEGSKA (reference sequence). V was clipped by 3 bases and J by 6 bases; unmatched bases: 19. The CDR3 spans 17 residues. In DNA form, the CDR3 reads TGCAGTGCTAGCGCTATTAGGGACAGCAACTCAGACCCTGAAGCTTTCTTT. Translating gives CSASAIRDSNSDPEAFF.

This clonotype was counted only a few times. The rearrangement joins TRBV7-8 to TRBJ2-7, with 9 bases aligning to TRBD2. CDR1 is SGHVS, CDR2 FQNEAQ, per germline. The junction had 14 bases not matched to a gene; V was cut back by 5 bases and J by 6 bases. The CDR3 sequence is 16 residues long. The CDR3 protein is CASSPRRLAARSEQYF. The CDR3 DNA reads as TGTGCCAGCAGCCCCCGCAGACTAGCGGCACGGAGCGAGCAGTACTTC.

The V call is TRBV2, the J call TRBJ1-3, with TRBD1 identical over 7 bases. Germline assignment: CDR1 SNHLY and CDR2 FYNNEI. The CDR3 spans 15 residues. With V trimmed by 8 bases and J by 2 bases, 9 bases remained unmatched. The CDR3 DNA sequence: TGTGCCAGCCACAGGGGCGAGAGCACTGGAAACACCATATATTTT. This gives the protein CASHRGESTGNTIYF. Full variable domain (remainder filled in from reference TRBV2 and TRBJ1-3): EPEVTQTPSHQVTQMGQEVILRCVPISNHLYFYWYRQILGQKVEFLVSFYNNEISEKSEIFDDQFSVERPDGSNFTLKIRSTKLEDSAMYFCASHRGESTGNTIYFGEGSWLTVV.

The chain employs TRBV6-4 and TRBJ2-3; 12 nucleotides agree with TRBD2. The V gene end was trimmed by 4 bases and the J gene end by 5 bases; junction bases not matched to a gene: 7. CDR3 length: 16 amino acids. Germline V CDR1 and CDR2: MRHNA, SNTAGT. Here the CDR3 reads CASSAVLAGGLDTQYF. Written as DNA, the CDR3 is TGTGCCAGCAGTGCCGTACTAGCGGGAGGTTTAGATACGCAGTATTTT.

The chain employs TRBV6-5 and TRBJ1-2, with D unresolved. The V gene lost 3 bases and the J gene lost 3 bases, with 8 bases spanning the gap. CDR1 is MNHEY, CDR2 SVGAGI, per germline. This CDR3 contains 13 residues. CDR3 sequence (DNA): TGTGCCAGCAGTTATGAAAAGTACTATGGCTACACCTTC. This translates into CASSYEKYYGYTF.